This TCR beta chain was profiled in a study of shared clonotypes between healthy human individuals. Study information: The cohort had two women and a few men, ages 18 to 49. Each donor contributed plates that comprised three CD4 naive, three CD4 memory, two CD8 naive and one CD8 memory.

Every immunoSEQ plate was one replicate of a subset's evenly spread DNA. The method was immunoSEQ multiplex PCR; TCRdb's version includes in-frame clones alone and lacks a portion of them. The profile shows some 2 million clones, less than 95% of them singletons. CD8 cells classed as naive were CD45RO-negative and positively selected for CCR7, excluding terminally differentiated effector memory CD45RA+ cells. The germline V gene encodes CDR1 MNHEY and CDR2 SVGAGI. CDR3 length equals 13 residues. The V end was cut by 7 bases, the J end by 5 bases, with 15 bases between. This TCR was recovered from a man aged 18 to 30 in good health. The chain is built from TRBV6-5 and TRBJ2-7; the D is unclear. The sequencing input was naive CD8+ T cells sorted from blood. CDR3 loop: CASIDSQTDEQYF. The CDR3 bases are TGTGCCAGCATCGATTCACAGACCGACGAGCAGTACTTC.